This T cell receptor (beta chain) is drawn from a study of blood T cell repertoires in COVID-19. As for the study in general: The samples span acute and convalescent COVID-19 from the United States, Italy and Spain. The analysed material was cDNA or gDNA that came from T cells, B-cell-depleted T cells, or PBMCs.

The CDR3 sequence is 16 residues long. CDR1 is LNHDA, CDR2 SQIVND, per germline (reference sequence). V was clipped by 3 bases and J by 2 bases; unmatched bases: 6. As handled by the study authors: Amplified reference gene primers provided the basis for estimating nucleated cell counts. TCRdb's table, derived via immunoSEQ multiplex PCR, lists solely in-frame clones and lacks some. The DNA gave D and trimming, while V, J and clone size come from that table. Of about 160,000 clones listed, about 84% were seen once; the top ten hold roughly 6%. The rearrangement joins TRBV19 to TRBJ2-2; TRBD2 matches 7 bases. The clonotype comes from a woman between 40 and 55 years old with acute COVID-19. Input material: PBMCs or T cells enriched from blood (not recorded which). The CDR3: CASSITGGLNTGELFF. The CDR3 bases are TGTGCCAGTAGTATCACGGGAGGCCTAAACACCGGGGAGCTGTTTTTT.